This T cell receptor beta chain was recorded in a study of shared clonotypes between healthy human individuals. Study-wide points: The sole specimen, blood, was sampled, and tissue repertoires likely differ.

Several immunoSEQ plates received, in even portions, the genomic DNA of each subset. DNA at 200 ng, 30,000 or so T cell genomes, went into sorted-subset replicate PCRs. Profiling relied on immunoSEQ multiplex PCR, and the TCRdb table lists in-frame clones only, not all of them. The repertoire consists of more than 2 million clones, with 95% occurring once and the leading ten covering 0.1% to 0.15%. This CDR3 contains 15 residues. Germline V gene sequence: CDR1 MNHEY, CDR2 SVGAGI. V dropped 6 bases and J dropped 0 bases, with 12 bases sitting between them. Regarding this clone: Its antigen is as yet unknown.

The chain is built from TRBV6-5 and TRBJ1-5; D is unclear. This clonotype was obtained from a man aged 18 to 30 in good health. Sequenced input: naive CD4+ T cells sorted from blood. Regarding subset: CD45RA+ positively selected. In nucleotides, the CDR3 is TGTGCCAGCAGGGCGGGCCAGTATAGCAATCAGCCCCAGCATTTT. It specifies CASRAGQYSNQPQHF.